This T cell receptor beta chain originates from a study of regulatory T cells in long-lasting Graves disease. The CDR3 extends over 15 amino acids. Germline-derived CDR1 and CDR2 are DFQATT and SNEGSKA (reference sequence). Trimming took off 2 bases at V and 3 bases at J, with 17 bases between the two ends. Time point of the sample: persistent/refractory GD, antithyroid drugs over 5 years with positive TRAb. PBMC RNA served as the TCR library source. Construction of TCR beta libraries relied on iRepertoire HTBI primers and on Arm-PCR targeting CDR3 regions. TCRdb passed the multiplex PCR reads through MiXCR, listing each CDR3 protein once. The repertoire has 350,000 to 500,000 distinct CDR3 sequences, around a fifth of them found once; the top ten carry 14%.

The input for sequencing was peripheral blood mononuclear cells (PBMCs), taken when the disease was refractory, from a patient treated with antithyroid drugs. The receptor comes from a female donor with Graves disease. The chain uses TRBV20-1 and TRBJ2-7, with D perhaps matching TRBD1 or TRBD2 (5 bases each). CDR3 bases: TGCAGTGCTAGATCTCTGCTGGGACCGAACTACGAGCAGTACTTC. As protein: CSARSLLGPNYEQYF.